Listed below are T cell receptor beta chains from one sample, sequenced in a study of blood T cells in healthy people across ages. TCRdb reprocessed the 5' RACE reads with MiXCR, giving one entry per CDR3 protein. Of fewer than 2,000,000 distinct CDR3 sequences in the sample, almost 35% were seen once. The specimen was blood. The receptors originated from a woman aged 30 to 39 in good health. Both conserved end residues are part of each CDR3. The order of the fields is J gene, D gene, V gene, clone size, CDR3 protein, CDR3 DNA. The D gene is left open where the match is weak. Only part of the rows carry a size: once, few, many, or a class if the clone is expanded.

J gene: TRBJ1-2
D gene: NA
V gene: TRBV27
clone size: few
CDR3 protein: CASSNHRAPYYGYTF
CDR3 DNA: TGTGCCAGCAGTAATCACAGGGCCCCGTACTATGGCTACACCTTC

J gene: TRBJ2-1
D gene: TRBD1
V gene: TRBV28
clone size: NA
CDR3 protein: CASSPRDRPDNEQFF
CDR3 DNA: TGTGCCAGCAGTCCTCGGGACAGGCCTGACAATGAGCAGTTCTTC

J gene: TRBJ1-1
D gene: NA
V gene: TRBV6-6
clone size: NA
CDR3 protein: CASSLDSDPFF
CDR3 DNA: TGTGCCAGCAGCCTGGACAGTGACCCTTTCTTT

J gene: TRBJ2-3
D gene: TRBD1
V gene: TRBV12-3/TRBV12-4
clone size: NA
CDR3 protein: CASRQTGSDTQYF
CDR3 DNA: TGTGCCAGCAGGCAGACAGGGTCGGATACGCAGTATTTT

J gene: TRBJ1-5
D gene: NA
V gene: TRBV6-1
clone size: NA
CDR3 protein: CASSVGKTQPQHF
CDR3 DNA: TGTGCCAGCAGTGTCGGCAAGACCCAGCCCCAGCATTTT

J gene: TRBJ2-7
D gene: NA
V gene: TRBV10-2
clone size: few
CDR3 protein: CASSEAGTRDEQYF
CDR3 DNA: TGCGCCAGCAGTGAGGCCGGGACCAGGGACGAGCAGTACTTC

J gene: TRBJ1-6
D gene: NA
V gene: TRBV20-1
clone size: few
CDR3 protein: CSARDLATHYNSPLHF
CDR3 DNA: TGCAGTGCGAGGGACTTGGCCACTCACTATAATTCACCCCTCCACTTT

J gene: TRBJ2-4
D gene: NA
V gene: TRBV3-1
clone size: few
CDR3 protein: CASSPPLFGGQETPYF
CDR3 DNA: TGTGCCAGCAGCCCCCCACTATTCGGGGGCCAAGAGACCCCGTACTTC

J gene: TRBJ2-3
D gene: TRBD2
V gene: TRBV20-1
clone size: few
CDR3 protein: CSAPSGAGVTTDTQYF
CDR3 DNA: TGCAGTGCTCCCTCGGGAGCGGGAGTCACCACAGATACGCAGTATTTT

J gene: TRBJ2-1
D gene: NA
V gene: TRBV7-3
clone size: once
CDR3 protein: CASSLIAASDEQFF
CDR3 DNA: TGTGCCAGCAGCTTAATTGCCGCGTCGGATGAGCAGTTCTTC

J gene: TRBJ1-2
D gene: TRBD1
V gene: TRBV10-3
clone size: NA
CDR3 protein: CAITQDRAVDGYTF
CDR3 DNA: TGTGCCATCACCCAAGACAGGGCGGTGGATGGCTACACCTTC

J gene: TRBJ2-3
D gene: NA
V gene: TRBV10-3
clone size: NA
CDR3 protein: CANNREPADTQYF
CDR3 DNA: TGTGCCAACAACAGGGAACCGGCAGATACGCAGTATTTT

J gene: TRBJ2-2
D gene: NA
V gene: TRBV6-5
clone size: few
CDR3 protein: CASSPPGEAGELFF
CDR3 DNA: TGTGCCAGCAGCCCCCCCGGGGAGGCCGGGGAGCTGTTTTTT

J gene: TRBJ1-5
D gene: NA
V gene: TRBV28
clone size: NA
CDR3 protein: CASSPLHSNQPQHF
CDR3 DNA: TGTGCCAGCAGCCCCCTACATAGCAATCAGCCCCAGCATTTT

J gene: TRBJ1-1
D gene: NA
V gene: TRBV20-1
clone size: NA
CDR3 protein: CSARDWGMAEAFF
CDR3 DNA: TGCAGTGCTAGAGATTGGGGTATGGCTGAAGCTTTCTTT

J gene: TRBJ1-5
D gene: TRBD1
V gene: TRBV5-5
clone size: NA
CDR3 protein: CASSLHDREHQPQHF
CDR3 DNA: TGTGCCAGCAGCTTGCACGACAGGGAGCATCAGCCCCAGCATTTT

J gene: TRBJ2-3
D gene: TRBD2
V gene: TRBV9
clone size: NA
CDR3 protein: CASSATGTSGGTDTQYF
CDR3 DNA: TGTGCCAGCAGCGCAACTGGGACTAGCGGGGGCACAGATACGCAGTATTTT

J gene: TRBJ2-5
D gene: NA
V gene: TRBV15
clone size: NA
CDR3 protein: CATSPGHFQETQYF
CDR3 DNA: TGTGCCACCAGCCCCGGACACTTTCAAGAGACCCAGTACTTC

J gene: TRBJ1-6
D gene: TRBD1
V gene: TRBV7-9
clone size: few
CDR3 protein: CASSALRGPNSPLHF
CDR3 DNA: TGTGCCAGCAGCGCTTTGAGGGGGCCTAATTCACCCCTCCACTTT

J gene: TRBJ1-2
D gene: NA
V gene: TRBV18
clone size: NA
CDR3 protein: CASSPTQLQRGGYTF
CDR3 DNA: TGTGCCAGCTCACCAACACAGTTACAACGCGGTGGCTACACCTTC

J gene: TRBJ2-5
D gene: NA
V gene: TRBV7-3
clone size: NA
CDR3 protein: CASSADNQETQYF
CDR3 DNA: TGTGCCAGCAGCGCCGACAACCAAGAGACCCAGTACTTC

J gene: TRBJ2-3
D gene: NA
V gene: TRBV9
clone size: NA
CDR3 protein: CASSVDQSDTQYF
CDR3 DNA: TGTGCCAGCAGCGTGGACCAATCGGATACGCAGTATTTT

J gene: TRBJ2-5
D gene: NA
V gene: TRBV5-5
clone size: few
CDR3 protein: CASSNEGRVAQYF
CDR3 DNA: TGTGCCAGCAGTAATGAAGGAAGAGTGGCCCAGTACTTC

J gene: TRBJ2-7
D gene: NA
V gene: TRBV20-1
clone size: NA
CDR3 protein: CSASVILPHEQYF
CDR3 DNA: TGCAGCGCTAGTGTCATTCTTCCCCACGAGCAGTACTTC

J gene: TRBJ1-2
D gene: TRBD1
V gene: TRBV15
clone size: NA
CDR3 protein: CATSRDVGQGFGYTF
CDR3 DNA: TGTGCCACCAGCAGAGATGTGGGACAGGGCTTTGGCTACACCTTC